Below are 13 T cell receptor beta chains sequenced from a single sample in a study of T cells in Graves' hyperthyroidism and ophthalmopathy. RNA transcripts served as the template for amplifying TCR beta CDR3 regions. TCR CDR3 regions were first amplified by RT-PCR with HTBI primers. TCRdb used MiXCR to reprocess the multiplex PCR reads, holding one entry per CDR3 protein. Of about 570,000 distinct CDR3 sequences in the sample, roughly 15% were seen once. Material: blood. Source of these receptors: a middle-aged woman with Graves' hyperthyroidism.

V usage is TRBV10-3 and J usage is TRBJ2-3, with 11 bases aligning to TRBD2. With 7 bases clipped from V and 1 base from J, the junction kept 4 bases outside the gene matches. CDR1 is ENHRY, CDR2 SYGVKD, per germline. The CDR3 is made up of 15 amino acids. CDR3 protein: CAIMKLAGGTDTQYF. In DNA, the CDR3 is TGTGCCATCATGAAACTAGCGGGAGGCACAGATACGCAGTATTTT.

A few counts support this clonotype. CDR3 sequence (DNA): TGCGCCAGCAGCCCCGGGGTTATGAGCACAGATACGCAGTATTTT. Amino acid sequence: CASSPGVMSTDTQYF. V usage is TRBV5-1 and J usage is TRBJ2-3; D may be TRBD2 (5 bases). The CDR3 runs 15 residues. The V and J ends lost 4 bases and 0 bases respectively, with 12 bases between them. CDR1 is SGHRS and CDR2 is YFSETQ in the germline V gene.

This clonotype was counted at least ten times. V and J are TRBV28 and TRBJ1-2, with no clear D. Germline CDR1 MDHEN, CDR2 SYDVKM. This CDR3 region has 12 residues. V dropped 9 bases and J dropped 2 bases, with 10 bases sitting between them. For the CDR3, the DNA is TGTGCCAGTATGGGTTTCAACTATGGCTACACCTTC. It yields the protein CASMGFNYGYTF.

This clonotype was seen ten or more times. The chain has TRBV7-3 and TRBJ2-1, with 10 bases lining up with TRBD2. The ends lost 5 bases at V and 6 bases at J; junction bases unmatched: 16. Looked up from germline, CDR1 is SGHTA and CDR2 is FQGTGA. This CDR3 comprises 18 residues. CDR3 protein: CASSQTTGTSERLNEQFF. The CDR3 coding sequence is TGTGCCAGCAGCCAGACTACCGGGACTAGCGAGAGGCTCAATGAGCAGTTCTTC.

This clonotype was counted only a few times. A much more abundant neighbour one base away suggests this may be a read error. The V gene is TRBV2, the J gene TRBJ2-2, with TRBD2 matching 8 bases. The CDR3 has 18 residues. The germline gives CDR1 SNHLY, CDR2 FYNNEI. Losses at the gene ends were 1 base for V and 4 bases for J; bases not matched to a gene: 11. The CDR3 region has the DNA TGTGCCAGCAGTGAAGACCCCGTGGGACTAGTGGGCACCGGGGAGCTGTTTTTT. Translation gives CASSEDPVGLVGTGELFF.

The chain has TRBV20-1 and TRBJ2-7; D ambiguous. The CDR3 is made up of 12 amino acids. Trimming took 6 bases from V and 1 from J, leaving 10 bases between them. Germline loops: CDR1 DFQATT, CDR2 SNEGSKA (reference sequence). CDR3 protein: CSAKRASYEQYF. The DNA of the CDR3 is TGCAGTGCCAAACGAGCGTCCTACGAGCAGTACTTC.

V and J are TRBV27 and TRBJ2-7, with no clear D. This CDR3 has 15 amino acids. CDR1 MNHEY and CDR2 SMNVEV come from the germline V gene (reference sequence). V lost 8 bases and J 0 bases, leaving 17 bases between the germline ends. Here the CDR3 reads CASGTLGLSSYEQYF. The DNA for the CDR3 is TGTGCCAGCGGAACGCTCGGGCTTAGCTCCTACGAGCAGTACTTC.

The V call is TRBV6-9, the J call TRBJ2-7; D gene unclear. Trimming pared 7 bases from V and 2 bases from J, leaving 9 bases between. Germline loops: CDR1 MNHGY, CDR2 SVAAGI. This CDR3 is built from 12 residues. The CDR3 coding sequence is TGTGCCAGCATGGGGATCCCCTACGAGCAGTACTTC. It encodes CASMGIPYEQYF.

This clonotype was seen at least ten times. The V gene is TRBV27, the J gene TRBJ2-7, with TRBD1 as a possible D gene (5 bases). The V end was cut by 1 base, the J end by 7 bases, with 11 bases between. The germline V gene has CDR1 MNHEY and CDR2 SMNVEV (reference sequence). This CDR3 comprises 13 residues. CDR3 nucleotide sequence: TGTGCCAGCAGTTTATATAGGGGTTGGGAGCAGTACTTC. Translating gives CASSLYRGWEQYF.

The chain combines TRBV19 with TRBJ2-1, with 7 bases lining up with TRBD2. V lost 5 bases to trimming and J lost 9 bases; unmatched junction nucleotides: 7. Germline lookup yields CDR1 LNHDA and CDR2 SQIVND (reference sequence). The CDR3 consists of 13 residues. The CDR3 DNA is TGTGCCAGTAGTTTCGCGCTAGCGGTTGAGCAGTTCTTC. It translates to CASSFALAVEQFF.

This clonotype was detected only a few times. The gene calls are TRBV6-6 and TRBJ2-1; 13 nucleotides agree with TRBD2. The V gene's germline CDR1 is MNHNY and CDR2 SVGAGI (reference sequence). The CDR3 covers 19 residues. With 2 bases clipped from V and 8 bases from J, the junction kept 15 bases outside the gene matches. The CDR3 DNA reads as TGTGCCAGCAGTTACCCCACCGTACTAGCGGGAGGGGGTTCGGATGAGCAGTTCTTC. The encoded protein is CASSYPTVLAGGGSDEQFF.

Points on this clonotype: This may arise from a read error, as a much more abundant clone is one base away. The chain combines TRBV3-1 with TRBJ2-1, with TRBD1 matching over 8 bases. Trimming cost V 0 bases and J 5 bases; bases outside gene matches: 6. Germline CDR1 is LGHDT and CDR2 is YNNKEL (reference sequence). The length of the CDR3 is 16 residues. The CDR3: CASSQESGGWHNEQFF. The CDR3 region has the DNA TGTGCCAGCAGCCAAGAATCAGGGGGCTGGCACAATGAGCAGTTCTTC.

In its sample, this clonotype was seen many times. The V gene is TRBV6-1, the J gene TRBJ2-1; 7 bases are shared with TRBD1. The germline V gene has CDR1 MNHNS and CDR2 SASEGT. The J segment lost 10 bases and the V segment lost 5 bases, leaving 14 bases of the junction unmatched. The CDR3 loop spans 15 amino acids. This CDR3 reads CASSSGQVSIREQFF. The CDR3 DNA follows: TGTGCCAGCAGTTCCGGACAGGTATCCATCAGGGAGCAGTTCTTC.